This T cell receptor beta chain was recovered during a study of blood T cell repertoires in COVID-19. For the study at large: Italy, Spain and the United States were the sources of the convalescent and acute COVID-19 samples.

Authors' analysis steps: Reference gene primer amplification in the assay estimated nucleated cell counts. Assay used: immunoSEQ multiplex PCR; TCRdb lists only in-frame clones, some missing. V, J and clone size were drawn from that table, and D and trimming were deduced from the DNA. The sample has about 50,000 clones, roughly 90% seen once. The CDR3 totals 19 residues. CDR1 and CDR2 from the germline V gene are LNHNV and YYDKDF (reference sequence). The V segment lost 2 bases and the J segment 1 base; nucleotides outside the gene matches: 15. This sequence joins TRBV15 and TRBJ1-2, with 8 nucleotides matching TRBD1. This TCR came from a woman of 80 years or more with acute or convalescent COVID-19. What was sequenced was peripheral blood. DNA for the CDR3: TGTGCCACCAGCAGACCCAACCCGGGACAGGAAGGGGATAACTATGGCTACACCTTC. Protein product: CATSRPNPGQEGDNYGYTF.